The 10 T cell receptor beta chains given below trace back to one sample, sequenced in a study of blood T cells in healthy people across ages. Primers used in a second PCR of roughly 6 to 11 cycles were a sample-barcoded 5' primer and a J-beta primer mix. TCRdb fed the 5' RACE reads into MiXCR, producing one record per CDR3 protein. The sample comprises 800,000 to 950,000 distinct CDR3 sequences, 40% to 60% of which are singletons, and around 15% rests with the top ten. Sequenced material: blood. Receptors originate from a man aged 25 to 45 in good health.

This clonotype appeared a few times. The genes are TRBV14 and TRBJ2-5, with D maybe TRBD1 (6 bases). This CDR3 comprises 14 residues. Germline lookup yields CDR1 SGHDN and CDR2 FVKESK. V lost 6 bases and J 11 bases, leaving 22 bases between the germline ends. The CDR3 nucleotides are TGTGCCAGCAGGGGACATCCTAGAATGTTGGAGCAGTACTTC. The encoded protein is CASRGHPRMLEQYF.

The chain joins TRBV29-1 to TRBJ2-5; a weak D match, TRBD1 (6 bases). This CDR3 has 15 residues. Germline V gene sequence: CDR1 SQVTM, CDR2 ANQGSEA. Trimming took 4 bases from V and 5 from J, leaving 20 bases between them. CDR3: CSVGSRDTARETQYF. CDR3 DNA sequence: TGCAGCGTTGGGTCAAGGGACACCGCACGGGAGACCCAGTACTTC.

This clonotype was found a few times. V gene TRBV6-5 combines with J gene TRBJ2-5, with 8 nucleotides matching TRBD2. In germline, CDR1 is MNHEY, CDR2 SVGAGI. The CDR3 is 16 residues long. The V gene end was trimmed by 0 bases and the J gene end by 1 base; junction bases not matched to a gene: 4. CDR3: CASSYSVAGIQETQYF. The CDR3 DNA sequence: TGTGCCAGCAGTTACTCGGTAGCGGGGATCCAAGAGACCCAGTACTTC.

This rearrangement joins TRBV12-3 or TRBV12-4 to TRBJ2-1; D is possibly TRBD2 (7 bases). There are 14 residues in the CDR3. With 5 bases removed from V and 6 bases from J, the gap between germline ends came to 14 bases. Here the CDR3 reads CASSVLRGGNEQFF. The CDR3 DNA is TGTGCCAGCAGTGTACTTAGGGGGGGCAATGAGCAGTTCTTC.

This clonotype was seen repeatedly, ten times or more. This chain links TRBV29-1 with TRBJ2-1, with 9 bases aligning to TRBD1. Germline V gene data show CDR1 as SQVTM and CDR2 as ANQGSEA. This CDR3 region has 14 residues. J lost 5 bases, V lost 6 bases, and 8 bases had no gene match. The CDR3 DNA sequence: TGCAGCGTGGATAGGGACAGGGCTGACAATGAGCAGTTCTTC. Translation gives CSVDRDRADNEQFF.

This clonotype has only a few counts. This rearrangement joins TRBV2 to TRBJ2-5; possibly TRBD1 for D (7 bases). Germline assignment: CDR1 SNHLY and CDR2 FYNNEI. V was shortened by 6 bases and J by 3 bases, with 14 bases between the two germline ends. The CDR3 totals 14 residues. Written as DNA, the CDR3 is TGTGCCAGCAGGGAGGGACAGCCAAAAGAGACCCAGTACTTC. It specifies CASREGQPKETQYF.

The chain is built from TRBV12-5 and TRBJ2-1, with TRBD1 matching over 7 bases. CDR3 length: 16 residues. Germline CDR1 and CDR2: LGHNT and FRNRAP. The V segment lost 7 bases and the J segment 4 bases; nucleotides outside the gene matches: 13. This CDR3 is CASAQGQTSLYNEQFF. Here the CDR3 DNA reads TGTGCTAGTGCTCAGGGACAGACTTCCCTATACAATGAGCAGTTCTTC.

This clonotype showed up just a few times. The V and J genes are TRBV5-5 and TRBJ1-1; 7 bases agree with TRBD1. The V gene's germline CDR1 is SGHKS and CDR2 YYEKEE (reference sequence). V shed 3 bases, J shed 1 base, and the junction held 6 bases outside the gene matches. CDR3 size: 15 residues. CDR3 nucleotide sequence: TGTGCCAGCAGCTATCCCGACAGGGAGAACACTGAAGCTTTCTTT. Protein product: CASSYPDRENTEAFF.

The genes are TRBV28 and TRBJ2-5; possible D gene TRBD1, 6 bases. The CDR3 covers 15 residues. Trimming cost V 7 bases and J 1 base, with 16 bases left between them. The germline CDR1 and CDR2 sequences are MDHEN and SYDVKM. The CDR3 coding sequence is TGTGCCAGCACCGCGACCGGGACACGCCAAGAGACCCAGTACTTC. Translated, it gives CASTATGTRQETQYF.

This sequence joins TRBV7-9 and TRBJ2-7; D perhaps matches TRBD1 (6 bases). CDR1 and CDR2 from the germline V gene are SEHNR and FQNEAQ (reference sequence). CDR3 size: 14 residues. V was clipped by 6 bases and J by 3 bases, with 15 bases between them. The CDR3 bases are TGTGCCAGCAGTCATGCTACAGGGCACTACGAGCAGTACTTC. Protein: CASSHATGHYEQYF.